This T cell receptor beta chain was captured in a study of glioma-infiltrating T cells. Amplification of TCR alpha and beta CDR3 regions from RNA used iRepertoire nested multiplex PCR. MiXCR was run by TCRdb on the multiplex PCR reads, yielding one entry per CDR3 protein. The data contain 100,000 to 150,000 distinct CDR3 sequences, less than 30% of them singletons. This CDR3 region has 15 residues. The V end lost 0 bases, the J end lost 3 bases, and 9 bases lay between the germline ends. Per the germline V gene, CDR1 is MGHRA and CDR2 is YSYEKL. This clonotype showed up many times. The receptor's source is a human donor with low-grade glioma or glioblastoma, undergoing nonglioma brain surgery, or in good health (not recorded which). The source material was glioma tissue, nonneoplastic brain tissue, or PBMCs (not recorded which). The V gene is TRBV4-1, the J gene TRBJ1-3; TRBD1 is a possible D gene (5 bases). The CDR3 sequence: CASSQDRVYGNTIYF. CDR3 in DNA: TGCGCCAGCAGCCAAGACAGGGTATATGGAAACACCATATATTTT.